The T cell receptor beta chain under discussion was sequenced for a study of circulating and synovial CD4+ cells in juvenile arthritis (dated by TCRdb to the mid-2010s). Some background on the complete study: Within each patient, the TCRbeta CDR3 repertoires of synovial CD4 T cells, bulk blood CD4 T cells and circulating HLA-DR+ CD4 T cells were compared. Repertoire sequencing aimed to confirm that a circulating synovial-like CD4 T cell subset was enriched in synovial clonotypes. Study-wide conclusions, independent of this receptor: The difference between circulating pathogenic-like lymphocytes and bulk blood T cells was not detected by traditional Vbeta family usage analysis. Circulating pathogenic-like lymphocytes clustered together with synovial T cells and shared a substantially larger fraction of CDR3 sequences with synovium than bulk blood did. Because overlap with synovium was found to increase with sequencing depth, the full repertoire overlap was likely underestimated by the measured shared-clonotype fractions. Because T cell genome counts differed by at least an order of magnitude between CPL and bulk blood CD4 samples, sample-size effects were addressed. Synovial and circulating pathogenic-like lymphocyte repertoires were less diverse than bulk blood CD4 repertoires, with some CPL samples as oligoclonal as synovium.

Library prep was done by the immunoSEQ multiplex PCR assay. TCRbeta CDR3 sequencing was carried out by an external provider as a commercial service. Processing in the source paper ran as follows. The analyses used productive nucleotide sequences together with amino acid sequences obtained by in silico translation. Diversity was measured with Renyi entropy across alpha values, using the median of 200 repeated subsamples to equalise sample size. For clustering, the distance between each pair of repertoires was computed as one minus the Chao-modified Jaccard index, which corrected for under-sampling. Frequency-weighted overlap with synovial clonotypes was calculated over 200 sample sizes with 200 draws without replacement at each size, and the overlap was reported at the size of the smaller sample. TCRdb holds this immuneACCESS table with in-frame rearrangements only. Some clones are missing; in checked studies, unresolved V genes explain under half, and the rest has no known cause. D and trimming were read from the DNA, whereas the V and J calls and clone size are those reported in that table. Present in this sample are about 32,000 clones, over 85% of which were seen just once. 2.9% of the sample is in the top ten clones.

Donors of the sequenced samples were patients with active juvenile idiopathic arthritis. Right after thawing, the cells went straight into sorting, and Live/Dead Fixable Near-IR Stain was used to exclude dead cells. The CDR3, from cysteine to phenylalanine, totals 13 residues. CDR3 DNA only is kept here, 39 bases in frame from base 1. Looking up the germline V gene yields CDR1 ENHRY and CDR2 SYGVKD. This clone was counted between two and nine times. Its antigen target is currently unknown. Nothing much larger sits one base from this clone, and base qualities are not available. Sequencing was done on a sample of CD4+ T cells from blood. This chain joins TRBV10-3 to TRBJ2-4, with a weak D call of TRBD2 (5 bases match). This clonotype was obtained from a human donor with juvenile idiopathic arthritis. The DNA sequence is TGTGCTATCGGAGGACCCCCCGAAAACATTCAGTACTTC. The translation is CAIGGPPENIQYF.